Presented here are 5 T cell receptor beta chains from one specimen sequenced in a study of spatial heterogeneity in lung cancer. The sample's time point: sample taken at primary tumor resection. TCRs were sequenced from unsorted whole RNA of tumor, nontumor lung or PBMC. TCRdb re-analysed the 5' RACE reads in MiXCR, keeping a single row per CDR3 protein. The sample lists approximately 39,000 distinct CDR3 sequences, roughly 6% seen once, with approximately 10% in the top ten. The specimen comprised PBMCs, sampled at surgery. All receptors come from a male donor with early-stage non-small cell lung cancer.

At least ten counts were recorded for this clonotype. J is TRBJ2-2 and V is TRBV30, with 7 bases matching TRBD1. CDR3 length equals 14 residues. CDR1 is GTSNPN and CDR2 is SVGIG in the germline V gene (reference sequence). V lost 7 bases to trimming and J lost 2 bases; unmatched junction nucleotides: 7. CDR3 bases: TGTGCCTCACGACAGGGTAAAAACACCGGGGAGCTGTTTTTT. Residues: CASRQGKNTGELFF.

This clonotype was seen repeatedly, ten times or more. This sequence joins TRBV6-5 and TRBJ2-1, with 7 nucleotides matching TRBD1. The CDR3 covers 16 residues. J gave up 4 bases and V 5 bases, and 11 bases lay outside the gene matches. CDR1 is MNHEY and CDR2 is SVGAGI in the germline V gene. CDR3 loop: CASSALRDSLYNEQFF. The CDR3 nucleotides read TGTGCCAGCAGTGCTTTACGGGACAGCTTATACAATGAGCAGTTCTTC.

This clonotype showed up just a few times. The V call is TRBV30, the J call TRBJ2-2; a weak D match, TRBD1 (5 bases). CDR3 length equals 15 residues. V was shortened by 2 bases and J by 5 bases, with 15 bases between the two germline ends. Germline CDR1 is GTSNPN and CDR2 is SVGIG (reference sequence). The CDR3 coding sequence is TGTGCCTGGAGTCCCCCCAGGGTACGGACCGGGGAGCTGTTTTTT. Its protein product is CAWSPPRVRTGELFF.

In its sample, this clonotype was seen many times. V is TRBV9 and J is TRBJ1-2, with 9 nucleotides matching TRBD1. V was pared by 2 bases and J by 7 bases, with 9 bases of the junction left unmatched. The CDR3 is made up of 15 amino acids. The germline V gene encodes CDR1 SGDLS and CDR2 YYNGEE. The CDR3 nucleotides are TGTGCCAGCAGCGTGGGCGGACAGGGGCTCTCTGGCTACACCTTC. Translating it yields CASSVGGQGLSGYTF.

In this sample, this clonotype turned up many times. The chain uses TRBV20-1 and TRBJ2-1; 9 bases align to TRBD2. The V gene's germline CDR1 is DFQATT and CDR2 SNEGSKA (reference sequence). The CDR3 loop spans 15 amino acids. V shed 3 bases, J shed 4 bases, and the junction held 7 bases outside the gene matches. The CDR3, as DNA: TGCAGTGCTAGCTTGCGCGGGGGGGAATACAATGAGCAGTTCTTC. This gives the protein CSASLRGGEYNEQFF.